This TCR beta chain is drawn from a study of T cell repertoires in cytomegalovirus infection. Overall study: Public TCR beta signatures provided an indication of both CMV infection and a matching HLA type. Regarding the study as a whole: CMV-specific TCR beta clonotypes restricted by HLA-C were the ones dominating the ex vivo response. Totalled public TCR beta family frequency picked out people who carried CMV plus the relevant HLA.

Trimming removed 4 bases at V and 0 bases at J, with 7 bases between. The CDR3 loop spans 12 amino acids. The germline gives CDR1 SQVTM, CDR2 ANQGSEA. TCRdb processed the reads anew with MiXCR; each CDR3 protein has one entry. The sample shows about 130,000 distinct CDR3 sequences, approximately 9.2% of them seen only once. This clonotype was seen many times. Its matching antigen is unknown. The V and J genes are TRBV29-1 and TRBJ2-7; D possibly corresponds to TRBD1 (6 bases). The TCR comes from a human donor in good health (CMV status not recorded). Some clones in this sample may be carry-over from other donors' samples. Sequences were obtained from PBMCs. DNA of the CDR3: TGCAGCGTTGCGGACAGCTCCTACGAGCAGTACTTC. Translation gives CSVADSSYEQYF.